This T cell receptor beta chain appears in the sequencing data of a study of blood T cell repertoires in COVID-19. Overall study: Collection of acute and convalescent COVID-19 samples took place in the United States, Italy and Spain. Sample material is recorded as cDNA or gDNA derived from T cells, B-cell-depleted T cells, or PBMCs.

In the source study's methods: For nucleated cells, counts were estimated from reference gene primer amplification. Sequenced by immunoSEQ multiplex PCR; TCRdb stores in-frame clones only, minus some. That table is the source of V, J and clone size, and D and trimming were worked out from the DNA. The top ten clones hold approximately 1.3% of a sample with 50,000 to 80,000 clones, around nine tenths of them seen once. Sequenced sample: peripheral blood. This TCR was sampled from a man aged 55 to 70 with acute or convalescent COVID-19.

CDR3 region: CASSPTTTGVYTEAFF. The CDR3 coding sequence is TGTGCCAGCTCCCCGACGACGACAGGGGTGTACACTGAAGCTTTCTTT. The V gene is TRBV18, the J gene TRBJ1-1, with TRBD1 matching 8 bases. CDR1 KGHSH and CDR2 LQKENI come from the germline V gene. V gave up 6 bases and J gave up 3 bases; unmatched junction bases: 12. The CDR3 runs to 16 residues. The variable domain in full, with the rest retrieved from reference TRBV18 and TRBJ1-1, is NAGVMQNPRHLVRRRGQEARLRCSPMKGHSHVYWYRQLPEEGLKFMVYLQKENIIDESGMPKERFSAEFPKEGPSILRIQQVVRGDSAAYFCASSPTTTGVYTEAFFGQGTRLTVV.